This is a list of T cell receptor beta chains from one sample in a study of metastatic and nonmetastatic thyroid tumors. TCRdb re-clonotyped the PCR reads through MiXCR. The data hold about 40,000 clones, with about a sixth observed a single time. Sequenced sample: blood. Every receptor here comes from a female donor with papillary thyroid cancer or a benign thyroid nodule (not recorded which). Some clones in this sample may be carry-over from other donors' samples. Each CDR3 is given with its conserved first and last residue. D genes are given only for firm matches. Not all rows give a size; the values are once, few, many and, for expanded clones, a class.

d_call: NA; clone_size: many; j_call: TRBJ2-7; v_call: TRBV6-6; cdr3_aa: CASSYSTVSYEQYF; cdr3_nt: TGTGCCAGCAGTTACTCGACAGTCTCCTACGAGCAGTACTTC
d_call: NA; clone_size: many; j_call: TRBJ2-1; v_call: TRBV2; cdr3_aa: CASISQGGLRYNEQFF; cdr3_nt: TGTGCCAGCATAAGTCAGGGGGGGTTGAGGTACAATGAGCAGTTCTTC
d_call: TRBD1; clone_size: many; j_call: TRBJ2-5; v_call: TRBV4-1; cdr3_aa: CASSHPGQGQETQYF; cdr3_nt: TGCGCCAGCAGCCACCCGGGACAGGGCCAAGAGACCCAGTACTTC
d_call: NA; clone_size: NA; j_call: TRBJ1-2; v_call: TRBV6-1; cdr3_aa: CASSGTGAGYTF; cdr3_nt: TGTGCCAGCAGTGGTACAGGTGCTGGCTACACCTTC
d_call: NA; clone_size: NA; j_call: TRBJ2-7; v_call: TRBV19; cdr3_aa: CASNRGGTGCAYEQYF; cdr3_nt: TGTGCCAGCAATAGAGGGGGGACGGGGTGCGCGTACGAGCAGTACTTC
d_call: TRBD1; clone_size: few; j_call: TRBJ1-2; v_call: TRBV14; cdr3_aa: CASSQDRVGYTF; cdr3_nt: TGTGCCAGCAGCCAGGACAGGGTTGGCTACACCTTC
d_call: NA; clone_size: medium-sized; j_call: TRBJ2-7; v_call: TRBV19; cdr3_aa: CASSPSGGEQYF; cdr3_nt: TGTGCCAGTAGTCCGTCTGGGGGCGAGCAGTACTTC
d_call: NA; clone_size: NA; j_call: TRBJ1-2; v_call: TRBV12-3/TRBV12-4; cdr3_aa: CASSLSDYGYTF; cdr3_nt: TGTGCCAGCAGTTTATCGGACTATGGCTACACCTTC
d_call: TRBD1; clone_size: many; j_call: TRBJ2-7; v_call: TRBV7-7; cdr3_aa: CASSQTPGQGFEQYF; cdr3_nt: TGTGCTAGCAGCCAAACTCCGGGACAGGGATTCGAGCAGTACTTC
d_call: NA; clone_size: few; j_call: TRBJ1-1; v_call: TRBV6-2/TRBV6-3; cdr3_aa: CASSLINTEASF; cdr3_nt: TGTGCCAGCAGTTTAATTAACACTGAAGCTTCCTTT
d_call: NA; clone_size: NA; j_call: TRBJ1-1; v_call: TRBV7-3; cdr3_aa: CASSSQVGMNTEAFF; cdr3_nt: TGTGCCAGCAGCTCGCAGGTAGGGATGAACACTGAAGCTTTCTTT
d_call: NA; clone_size: few; j_call: TRBJ1-1; v_call: TRBV27; cdr3_aa: CASSIAMGTEAFF; cdr3_nt: TGTGCCAGCAGTATTGCGATGGGCACTGAAGCTTTCTTT
d_call: TRBD1; clone_size: many; j_call: TRBJ2-7; v_call: TRBV27; cdr3_aa: CASSTGTGSYEQYF; cdr3_nt: TGTGCCAGCAGTACCGGGACAGGCTCCTACGAGCAGTACTTC
d_call: TRBD2; clone_size: NA; j_call: TRBJ2-3; v_call: TRBV20-1; cdr3_aa: CSAFLAGLQYF; cdr3_nt: TGCAGTGCATTTCTAGCGGGACTGCAGTATTTT
d_call: NA; clone_size: many; j_call: TRBJ2-3; v_call: TRBV30; cdr3_aa: CAWSVRAVPDTQYF; cdr3_nt: TGTGCCTGGAGTGTGAGAGCGGTCCCAGATACGCAGTATTTT
d_call: TRBD1; clone_size: many; j_call: TRBJ1-1; v_call: TRBV29-1; cdr3_aa: CSTRQGMGNTEAFF; cdr3_nt: TGCAGCACCAGACAGGGTATGGGGAACACTGAAGCTTTCTTT
d_call: TRBD1; clone_size: many; j_call: TRBJ2-2; v_call: TRBV30; cdr3_aa: CAWTRGGRTGELFF; cdr3_nt: TGTGCCTGGACCCGAGGGGGCAGAACCGGGGAGCTGTTTTTT
d_call: NA; clone_size: many; j_call: TRBJ2-5; v_call: TRBV13; cdr3_aa: CASSLWRQTQYF; cdr3_nt: TGTGCCAGCAGCTTATGGCGCCAGACCCAGTACTTC
d_call: NA; clone_size: NA; j_call: TRBJ2-7; v_call: TRBV20-1; cdr3_aa: CSWVSVSYEQYF; cdr3_nt: TGCAGTTGGGTGTCGGTCTCCTACGAGCAGTACTTC
d_call: TRBD1; clone_size: many; j_call: TRBJ2-7; v_call: TRBV18; cdr3_aa: CASSPDRNHYEQYF; cdr3_nt: TGTGCCAGCTCACCGGACAGGAATCACTACGAGCAGTACTTC
d_call: TRBD1; clone_size: many; j_call: TRBJ1-1; v_call: TRBV4-1; cdr3_aa: CASSQGYRGQTTEAFF; cdr3_nt: TGCGCCAGCAGCCAAGGGTACAGGGGGCAGACTACTGAAGCTTTCTTT
d_call: TRBD2; clone_size: many; j_call: TRBJ2-1; v_call: TRBV29-1; cdr3_aa: CSVRASGSNEQFF; cdr3_nt: TGCAGCGTGAGAGCTAGCGGGAGTAATGAGCAGTTCTTC
d_call: NA; clone_size: NA; j_call: TRBJ1-6; v_call: TRBV20-1; cdr3_aa: CSASSGEESSPLHF; cdr3_nt: TGCAGTGCGTCCTCGGGGGAGGAGTCCTCACCCCTCCACTTT
d_call: NA; clone_size: few; j_call: TRBJ1-2; v_call: TRBV19; cdr3_aa: CASSIGNLLGYTF; cdr3_nt: TGTGCCAGTAGTATCGGTAACCTTCTTGGCTACACCTTC
d_call: NA; clone_size: many; j_call: TRBJ2-2; v_call: TRBV7-6; cdr3_aa: CASSSQGGLNTGELFF; cdr3_nt: TGTGCCAGCAGCTCGCAGGGGGGGCTAAACACCGGGGAGCTGTTTTTT
d_call: NA; clone_size: few; j_call: TRBJ2-2; v_call: TRBV12-3/TRBV12-4; cdr3_aa: CASRLTGNTGELFF; cdr3_nt: TGTGCCAGCAGGCTTACAGGTAACACCGGGGAGCTGTTTTTT
d_call: NA; clone_size: NA; j_call: TRBJ2-4; v_call: TRBV27; cdr3_aa: CASTPGGVAKNIQYF; cdr3_nt: TGTGCCAGCACTCCAGGGGGGGTAGCCAAAAACATTCAGTACTTC
d_call: NA; clone_size: NA; j_call: TRBJ2-7; v_call: TRBV7-8; cdr3_aa: CAISLGVLGYDQYF; cdr3_nt: TGTGCCATCAGCTTGGGCGTTCTCGGTTACGATCAGTACTTC
d_call: NA; clone_size: many; j_call: TRBJ2-2; v_call: TRBV5-4; cdr3_aa: CASSFNTGELFF; cdr3_nt: TGTGCCAGCAGCTTCAACACCGGGGAGCTGTTTTTT
d_call: NA; clone_size: NA; j_call: TRBJ2-5; v_call: TRBV27; cdr3_aa: CASSFGSQETQYF; cdr3_nt: TGTGCCAGCAGTTTCGGGTCCCAAGAGACCCAGTACTTC
d_call: NA; clone_size: many; j_call: TRBJ1-6; v_call: TRBV5-6; cdr3_aa: CASSNEGDHNSPLHF; cdr3_nt: TGTGCCAGCAGCAACGAAGGGGATCATAATTCACCCCTCCACTTT
d_call: TRBD1; clone_size: NA; j_call: TRBJ1-3; v_call: TRBV2; cdr3_aa: CASIVGQGSGDTIYF; cdr3_nt: TGTGCCAGCATTGTGGGACAGGGCTCTGGAGACACCATATATTTT
d_call: TRBD1; clone_size: many; j_call: TRBJ2-3; v_call: TRBV5-4; cdr3_aa: CASSLGTGTGVKDTQYF; cdr3_nt: TGTGCCAGCAGCTTGGGAACCGGGACAGGGGTGAAGGATACGCAGTATTTT
d_call: TRBD1; clone_size: few; j_call: TRBJ2-5; v_call: TRBV4-1; cdr3_aa: CASSPLPRQGAGARTQETQYF; cdr3_nt: TGCGCCAGCAGCCCACTCCCTAGACAGGGGGCCGGAGCAAGGACCCAAGAGACCCAGTACTTC
d_call: NA; clone_size: many; j_call: TRBJ1-1; v_call: TRBV2; cdr3_aa: CASSSGYSRGTEAFF; cdr3_nt: TGTGCCAGCAGCTCAGGGTACTCTCGGGGCACTGAAGCTTTCTTT
d_call: NA; clone_size: many; j_call: TRBJ2-7; v_call: TRBV4-1; cdr3_aa: CASSQDLGRSSYEQYF; cdr3_nt: TGCGCCAGCAGCCAAGATCTAGGGAGGAGCTCCTACGAGCAGTACTTC
d_call: NA; clone_size: many; j_call: TRBJ2-2; v_call: TRBV27; cdr3_aa: CASSLSVFPGELFF; cdr3_nt: TGTGCCAGCAGTTTATCGGTCTTTCCCGGGGAGCTGTTTTTT
d_call: NA; clone_size: many; j_call: TRBJ1-6; v_call: TRBV12-3/TRBV12-4; cdr3_aa: CASSLQNSPLHF; cdr3_nt: TGTGCCAGCAGTTTACAGAATTCACCCCTCCACTTT
d_call: TRBD1; clone_size: many; j_call: TRBJ1-3; v_call: TRBV11-1; cdr3_aa: CASTPSGQTSGNTIYF; cdr3_nt: TGTGCCAGCACCCCGTCGGGACAGACCTCTGGAAACACCATATATTTT
d_call: NA; clone_size: many; j_call: TRBJ2-3; v_call: TRBV19; cdr3_aa: CASSNSLESTDTQYF; cdr3_nt: TGTGCCAGTAGTAATAGTTTAGAATCCACAGATACGCAGTATTTT
d_call: TRBD2; clone_size: NA; j_call: TRBJ2-7; v_call: TRBV20-1; cdr3_aa: CSALTSGAFKWSYEQYF; cdr3_nt: TGCAGTGCCTTGACTAGCGGGGCCTTTAAGTGGTCCTACGAGCAGTACTTC
d_call: NA; clone_size: few; j_call: TRBJ1-1; v_call: TRBV19; cdr3_aa: CASSRRRYTEAFF; cdr3_nt: TGTGCCAGTAGTCGACGGCGGTACACTGAAGCTTTCTTT
d_call: NA; clone_size: NA; j_call: TRBJ1-5; v_call: TRBV5-5; cdr3_aa: CASSLVGHVPRPQHF; cdr3_nt: TGTGCCAGCAGCTTGGTAGGGCATGTTCCCCGTCCCCAGCATTTT
d_call: TRBD1; clone_size: many; j_call: TRBJ2-1; v_call: TRBV29-1; cdr3_aa: CSDRDRGWGEQFF; cdr3_nt: TGCAGCGACCGGGACAGGGGATGGGGTGAGCAGTTCTTC
d_call: TRBD1; clone_size: many; j_call: TRBJ2-1; v_call: TRBV7-3; cdr3_aa: CASSKTGNNEQFF; cdr3_nt: TGTGCCAGCAGCAAGACAGGGAACAATGAGCAGTTCTTC
d_call: NA; clone_size: many; j_call: TRBJ2-1; v_call: TRBV7-3; cdr3_aa: CASSPGVGEQFF; cdr3_nt: TGTGCCAGCAGCCCCGGTGTAGGTGAGCAGTTCTTC
d_call: NA; clone_size: many; j_call: TRBJ1-1; v_call: TRBV6-5; cdr3_aa: CASSYSTMTMNTEAFF; cdr3_nt: TGTGCCAGCAGTTACTCGACTATGACGATGAACACTGAAGCTTTCTTT
d_call: TRBD2; clone_size: few; j_call: TRBJ2-5; v_call: TRBV2; cdr3_aa: CASIAGGPRETQYF; cdr3_nt: TGTGCCAGCATAGCGGGAGGGCCCCGAGAGACCCAGTACTTC
d_call: TRBD2; clone_size: many; j_call: TRBJ2-7; v_call: TRBV19; cdr3_aa: CASSITPGLAGGPHEQYF; cdr3_nt: TGTGCCAGTAGTATAACCCCGGGACTAGCGGGAGGGCCACACGAGCAGTACTTC